The T cell receptor beta chain described here comes from a study of blood T cell repertoires in COVID-19. As for the study in general: Collection of acute and convalescent COVID-19 samples took place in the United States, Italy and Spain.

Repertoires were generated with immunoSEQ multiplex PCR, while TCRdb's copy carries only in-frame clones and drops some. The sample yields some 85,000 clones, just under 80% seen once. Seattle enrolled patients during active infection and tracked them longitudinally. The CDR3 runs 14 residues. Germline V CDR1 and CDR2: SGDLS, YYNGEE. V was shortened by 0 bases and J by 3 bases, with 6 bases between the two germline ends. This TCR was sampled from a man aged 65 to 85 with COVID-19, enrolled during active disease. Sequencing input: peripheral blood. V is TRBV9 and J is TRBJ1-4, with unresolved D. The chain's CDR3 is CASSVGYANEKLFF. CDR3 DNA sequence: TGTGCCAGCAGCGTAGGCTACGCTAATGAAAAACTGTTTTTT.